This T cell receptor beta chain derives from a study of CD8 T cells in Susac syndrome. RNA totalling roughly 0.45 to 1 ug underwent reverse transcription with random hexamers. An immunoSEQ multiplex PCR generated amplified TCR beta CDR3 products spanning 54 Vbeta and 13 Jbeta. MiXCR was run by TCRdb on the immunoSEQ multiplex PCR reads, yielding one entry per CDR3 protein. Here the sample spans approximately 150,000 distinct CDR3 sequences, around 93% being singletons. Trimming took 1 base from V and 5 from J, leaving 22 bases between them. Germline assignment: CDR1 SQVTM and CDR2 ANQGSEA. The CDR3 is 17 residues long.

This TCR came from a human donor in good health. The chain uses TRBV29-1 and TRBJ2-3, with D maybe TRBD1 (5 bases). The sequenced sample was CD4+ T cells from PBMCs. The CDR3 nucleotides are TGCAGCGTTGAAGTCCCCAGGGCCGGAGAAGTATTAGATACGCAGTATTTT. Translation: CSVEVPRAGEVLDTQYF.